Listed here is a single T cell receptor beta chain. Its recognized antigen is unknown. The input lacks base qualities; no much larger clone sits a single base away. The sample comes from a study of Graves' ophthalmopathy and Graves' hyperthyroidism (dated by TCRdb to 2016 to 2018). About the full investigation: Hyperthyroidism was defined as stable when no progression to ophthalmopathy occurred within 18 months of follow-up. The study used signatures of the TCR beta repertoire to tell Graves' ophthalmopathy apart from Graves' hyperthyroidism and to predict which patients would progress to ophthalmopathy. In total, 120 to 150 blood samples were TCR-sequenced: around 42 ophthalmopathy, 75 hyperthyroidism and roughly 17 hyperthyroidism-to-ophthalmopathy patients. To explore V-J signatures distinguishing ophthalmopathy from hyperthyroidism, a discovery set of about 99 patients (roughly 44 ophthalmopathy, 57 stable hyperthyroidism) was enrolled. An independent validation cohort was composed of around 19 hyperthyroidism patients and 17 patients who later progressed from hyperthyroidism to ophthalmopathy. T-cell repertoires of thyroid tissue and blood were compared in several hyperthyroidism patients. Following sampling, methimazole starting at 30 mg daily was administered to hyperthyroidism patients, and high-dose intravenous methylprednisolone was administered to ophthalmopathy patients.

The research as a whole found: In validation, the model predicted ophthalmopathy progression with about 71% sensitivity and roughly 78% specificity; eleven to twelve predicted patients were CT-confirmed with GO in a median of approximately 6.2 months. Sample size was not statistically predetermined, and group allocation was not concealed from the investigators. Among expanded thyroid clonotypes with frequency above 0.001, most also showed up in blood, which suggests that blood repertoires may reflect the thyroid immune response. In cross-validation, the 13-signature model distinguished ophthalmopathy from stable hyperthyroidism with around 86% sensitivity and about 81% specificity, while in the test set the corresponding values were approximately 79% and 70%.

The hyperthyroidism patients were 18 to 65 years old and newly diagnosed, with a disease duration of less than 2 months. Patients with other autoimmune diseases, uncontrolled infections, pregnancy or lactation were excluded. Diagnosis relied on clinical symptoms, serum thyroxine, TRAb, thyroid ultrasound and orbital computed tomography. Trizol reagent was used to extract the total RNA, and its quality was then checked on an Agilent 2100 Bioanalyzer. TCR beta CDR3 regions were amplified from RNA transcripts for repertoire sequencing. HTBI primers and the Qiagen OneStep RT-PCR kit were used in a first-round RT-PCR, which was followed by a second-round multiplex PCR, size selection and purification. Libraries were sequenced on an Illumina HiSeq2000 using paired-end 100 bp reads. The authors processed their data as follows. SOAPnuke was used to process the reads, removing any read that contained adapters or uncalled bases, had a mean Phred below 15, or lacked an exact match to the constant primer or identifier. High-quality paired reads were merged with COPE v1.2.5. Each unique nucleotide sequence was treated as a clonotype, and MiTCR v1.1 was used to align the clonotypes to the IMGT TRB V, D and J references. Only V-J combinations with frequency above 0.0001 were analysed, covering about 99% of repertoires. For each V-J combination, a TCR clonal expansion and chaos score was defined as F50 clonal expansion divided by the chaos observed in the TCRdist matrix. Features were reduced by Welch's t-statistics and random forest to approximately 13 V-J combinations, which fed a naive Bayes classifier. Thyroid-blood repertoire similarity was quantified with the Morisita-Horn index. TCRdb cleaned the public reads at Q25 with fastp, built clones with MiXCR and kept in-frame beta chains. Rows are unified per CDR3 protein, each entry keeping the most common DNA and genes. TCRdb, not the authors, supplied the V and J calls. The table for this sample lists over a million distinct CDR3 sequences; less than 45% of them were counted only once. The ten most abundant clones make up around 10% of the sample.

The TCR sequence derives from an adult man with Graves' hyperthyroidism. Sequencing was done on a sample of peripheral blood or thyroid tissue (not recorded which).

The nucleotides read TGCGCCAGCAGTGAGCCGGACACGGATAATGGCTACACCTTC. Its protein is CASSEPDTDNGYTF. The chain employs TRBV10-2 and TRBJ1-2; the D gene is perhaps TRBD1, from 5 matching bases. V drops 2 bases and J drops 6 bases, leaving 13 bases in between. Based on the germline V gene, the CDR1 and CDR2 sequences are WSHSY and SAAADI. Measured from the cysteine to the phenylalanine, the CDR3 is 14 residues long. Only the CDR3 region is kept as DNA, spanning 42 bases read in frame from base 1.